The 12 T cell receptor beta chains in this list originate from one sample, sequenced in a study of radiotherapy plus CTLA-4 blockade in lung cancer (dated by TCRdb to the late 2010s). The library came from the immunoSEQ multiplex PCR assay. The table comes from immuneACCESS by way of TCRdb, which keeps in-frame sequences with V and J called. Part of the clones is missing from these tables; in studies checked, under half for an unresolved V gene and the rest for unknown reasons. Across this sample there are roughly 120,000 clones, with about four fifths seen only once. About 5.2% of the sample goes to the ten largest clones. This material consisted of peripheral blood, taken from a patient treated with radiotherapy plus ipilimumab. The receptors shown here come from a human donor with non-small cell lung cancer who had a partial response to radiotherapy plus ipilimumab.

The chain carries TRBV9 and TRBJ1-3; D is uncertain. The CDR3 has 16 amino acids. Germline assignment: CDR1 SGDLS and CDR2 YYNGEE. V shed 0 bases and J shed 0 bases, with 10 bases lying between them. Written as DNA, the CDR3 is TGTGCCAGCAGCGTAGGGCTCGCAAGCTCTGGAAACACCATATATTTT. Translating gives CASSVGLASSGNTIYF.

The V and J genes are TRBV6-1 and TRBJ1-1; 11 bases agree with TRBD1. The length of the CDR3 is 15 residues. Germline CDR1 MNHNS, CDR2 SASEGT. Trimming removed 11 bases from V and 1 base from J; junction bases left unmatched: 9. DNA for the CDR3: TGTGCCTGCACTGGGGGACAGGGGGAGAACACTGAAGCTTTCTTT. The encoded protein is CACTGGQGENTEAFF.

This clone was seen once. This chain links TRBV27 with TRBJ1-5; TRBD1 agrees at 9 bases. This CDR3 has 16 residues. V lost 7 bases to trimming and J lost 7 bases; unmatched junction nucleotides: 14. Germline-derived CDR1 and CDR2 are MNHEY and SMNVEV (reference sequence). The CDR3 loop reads CASTLERGTGKQPQHF. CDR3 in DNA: TGTGCCAGCACCCTCGAAAGAGGGACAGGGAAACAGCCCCAGCATTTT.

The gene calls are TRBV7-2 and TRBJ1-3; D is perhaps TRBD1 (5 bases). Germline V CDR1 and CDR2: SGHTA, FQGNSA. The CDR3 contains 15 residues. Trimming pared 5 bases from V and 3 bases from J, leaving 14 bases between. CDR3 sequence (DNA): TGTGCCAGCAGCCCAAATCAGGGCGGTGGAAACACCATATATTTT. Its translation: CASSPNQGGGNTIYF.

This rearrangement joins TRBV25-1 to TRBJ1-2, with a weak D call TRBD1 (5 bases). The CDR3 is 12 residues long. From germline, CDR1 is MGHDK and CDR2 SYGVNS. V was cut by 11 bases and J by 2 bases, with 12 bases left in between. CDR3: CACNQGNYGYTF. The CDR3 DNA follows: TGTGCCTGTAACCAGGGAAACTATGGCTACACCTTC.

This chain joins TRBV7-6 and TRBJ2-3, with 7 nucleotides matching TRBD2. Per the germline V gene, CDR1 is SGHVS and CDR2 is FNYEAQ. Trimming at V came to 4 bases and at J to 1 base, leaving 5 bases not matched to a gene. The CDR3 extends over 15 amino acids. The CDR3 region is CASSYTSVGTDTQYF. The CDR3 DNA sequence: TGTGCCAGCAGCTACACTAGCGTCGGCACAGATACGCAGTATTTT.

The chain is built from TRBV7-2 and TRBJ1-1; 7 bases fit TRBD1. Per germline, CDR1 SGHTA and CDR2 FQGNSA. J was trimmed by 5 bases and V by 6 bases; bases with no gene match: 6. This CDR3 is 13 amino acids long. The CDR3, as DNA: TGTGCCAGCAGAGACCAGGGGGTTACTGAAGCTTTCTTT. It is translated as CASRDQGVTEAFF.

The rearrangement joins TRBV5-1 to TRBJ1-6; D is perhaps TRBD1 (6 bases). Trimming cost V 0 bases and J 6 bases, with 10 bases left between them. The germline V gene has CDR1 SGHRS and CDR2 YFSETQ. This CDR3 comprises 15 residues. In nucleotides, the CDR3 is TGCGCCAGCAGCTTGGGGGCAGGGGTTAATTCACCCCTCCACTTT. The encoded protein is CASSLGAGVNSPLHF.

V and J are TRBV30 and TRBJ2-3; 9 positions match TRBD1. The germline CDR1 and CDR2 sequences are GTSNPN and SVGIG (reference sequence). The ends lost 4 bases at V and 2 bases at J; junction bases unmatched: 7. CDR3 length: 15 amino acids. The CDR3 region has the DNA TGTGCCTGGAAGAGGACAGGGGTTAACACAGATACGCAGTATTTT. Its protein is CAWKRTGVNTDTQYF.

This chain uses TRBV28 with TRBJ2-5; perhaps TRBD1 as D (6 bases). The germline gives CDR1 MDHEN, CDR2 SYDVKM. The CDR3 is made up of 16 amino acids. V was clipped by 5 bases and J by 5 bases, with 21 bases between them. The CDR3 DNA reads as TGTGCCAGCAGTCAGCCTCGGGACACTCGTCGGGAGACCCAGTACTTC. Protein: CASSQPRDTRRETQYF.

CDR3 in amino acids: CSASEHPVYTF. In nucleotides, the CDR3 is TGCAGTGCTAGCGAACACCCTGTCTACACCTTC. V gene TRBV20-1 combines with J gene TRBJ1-2, with D hard to call. V dropped 3 bases and J dropped 10 bases, with 12 bases sitting between them. Germline CDR1 DFQATT, CDR2 SNEGSKA (reference sequence). The CDR3 consists of 11 residues.

The CDR3 loop reads CASSLEGTSTDTQYF. The CDR3 bases are TGCGCCAGCAGCTTGGAGGGGACTAGCACAGATACGCAGTATTTT. The chain links TRBV5-1 to TRBJ2-3, with D possibly TRBD2 on 6 matching bases. Germline loops: CDR1 SGHRS, CDR2 YFSETQ. V gave up 0 bases and J gave up 0 bases, with 8 bases separating them. This CDR3 contains 15 residues. The whole variable domain, remainder taken from reference TRBV5-1 and TRBJ2-3, is KAGVTQTPRYLIKTRGQQVTLSCSPISGHRSVSWYQQTPGQGLQFLFEYFSETQRNKGNFPGRFSGRQFSNSRSEMNVSTLELGDSALYLCASSLEGTSTDTQYFGPGTRLTVL.